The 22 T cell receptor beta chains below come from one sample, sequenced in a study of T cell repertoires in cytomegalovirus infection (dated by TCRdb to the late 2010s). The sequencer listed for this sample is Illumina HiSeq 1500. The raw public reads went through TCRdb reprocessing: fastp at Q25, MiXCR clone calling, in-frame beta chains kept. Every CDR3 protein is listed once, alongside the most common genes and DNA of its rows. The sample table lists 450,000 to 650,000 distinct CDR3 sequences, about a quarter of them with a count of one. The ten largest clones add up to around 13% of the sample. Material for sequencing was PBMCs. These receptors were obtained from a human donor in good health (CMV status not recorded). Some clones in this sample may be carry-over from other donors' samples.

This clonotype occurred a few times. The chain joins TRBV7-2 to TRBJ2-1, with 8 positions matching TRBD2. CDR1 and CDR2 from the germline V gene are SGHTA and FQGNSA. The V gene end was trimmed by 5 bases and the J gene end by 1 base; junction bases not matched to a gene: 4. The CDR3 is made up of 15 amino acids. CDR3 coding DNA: TGTGCCAGCAGCCGGGAGGGCCCGTCCTACAATGAGCAGTTCTTC. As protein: CASSREGPSYNEQFF.

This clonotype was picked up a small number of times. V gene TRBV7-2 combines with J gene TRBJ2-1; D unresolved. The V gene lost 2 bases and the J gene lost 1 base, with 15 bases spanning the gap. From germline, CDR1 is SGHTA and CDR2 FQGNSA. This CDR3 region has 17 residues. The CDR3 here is CASSLSPLGRSYNEQFF. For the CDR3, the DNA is TGTGCCAGCAGCTTATCACCATTGGGTCGGTCCTACAATGAGCAGTTCTTC.

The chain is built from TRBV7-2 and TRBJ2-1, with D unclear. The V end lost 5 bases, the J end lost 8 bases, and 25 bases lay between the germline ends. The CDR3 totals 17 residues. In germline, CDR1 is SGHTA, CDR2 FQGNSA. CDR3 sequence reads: CASSAPRGTPLDHEQFF. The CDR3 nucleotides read TGTGCCAGCAGCGCCCCCCGCGGTACCCCCCTAGACCATGAGCAGTTCTTC.

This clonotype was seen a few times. The CDR3 DNA reads TGTGCCAGCAGCTTAGACCCAGGGGGAAACATTCAGTACTTC. Translation: CASSLDPGGNIQYF. V and J are TRBV7-9 and TRBJ2-4; 7 nucleotides align to TRBD1. The CDR3 totals 14 residues. Germline V gives CDR1 SEHNR, CDR2 FQNEAQ (reference sequence). Unmatched junction bases numbered 3, after V lost 1 base and J lost 6 bases.

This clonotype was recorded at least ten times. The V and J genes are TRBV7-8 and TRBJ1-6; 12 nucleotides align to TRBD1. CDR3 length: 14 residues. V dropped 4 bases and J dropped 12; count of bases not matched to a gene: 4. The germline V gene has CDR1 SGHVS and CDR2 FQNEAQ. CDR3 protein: CASSSGTGGLPLHF. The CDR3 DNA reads TGTGCCAGCAGCTCCGGGACAGGGGGCTTACCCCTCCACTTT.

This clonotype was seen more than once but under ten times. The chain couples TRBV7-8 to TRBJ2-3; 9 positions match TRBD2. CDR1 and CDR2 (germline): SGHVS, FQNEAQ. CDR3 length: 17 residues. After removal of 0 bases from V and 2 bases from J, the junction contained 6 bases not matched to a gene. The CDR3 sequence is CASSLAVLAGPTDTQYF. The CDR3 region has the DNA TGTGCCAGCAGCTTAGCGGTTCTAGCGGGACCCACAGATACGCAGTATTTT.

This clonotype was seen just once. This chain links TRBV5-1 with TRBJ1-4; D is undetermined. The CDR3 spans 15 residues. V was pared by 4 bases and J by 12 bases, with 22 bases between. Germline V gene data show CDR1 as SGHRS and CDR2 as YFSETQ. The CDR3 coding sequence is TGCGCCAGCAGCCTGACGGCCGGAGTTAAGGTGGAACTGTTTTTT. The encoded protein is CASSLTAGVKVELFF.

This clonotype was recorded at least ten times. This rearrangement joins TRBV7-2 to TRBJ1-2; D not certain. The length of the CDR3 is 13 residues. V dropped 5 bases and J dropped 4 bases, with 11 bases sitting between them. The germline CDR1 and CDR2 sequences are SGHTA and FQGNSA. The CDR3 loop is CASSTGGAYGYTF. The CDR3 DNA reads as TGTGCCAGCAGCACGGGAGGAGCCTATGGCTACACCTTC.

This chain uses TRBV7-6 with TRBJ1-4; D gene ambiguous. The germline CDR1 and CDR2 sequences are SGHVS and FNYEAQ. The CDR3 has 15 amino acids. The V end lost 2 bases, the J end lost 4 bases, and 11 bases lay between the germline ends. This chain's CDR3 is CASSLRKGGNEKLFF. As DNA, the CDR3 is TGTGCCAGCAGCTTACGAAAGGGTGGTAATGAAAAACTGTTTTTT.

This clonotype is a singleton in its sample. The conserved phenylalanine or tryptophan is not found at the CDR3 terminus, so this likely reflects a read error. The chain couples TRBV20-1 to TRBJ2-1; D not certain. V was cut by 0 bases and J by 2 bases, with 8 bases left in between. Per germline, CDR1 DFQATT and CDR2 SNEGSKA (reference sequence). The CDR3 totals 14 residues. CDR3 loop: CSARDASTYNEQFV. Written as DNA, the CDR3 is TGCAGTGCTAGAGATGCCAGCACCTACAATGAGCAGTTCGTC.

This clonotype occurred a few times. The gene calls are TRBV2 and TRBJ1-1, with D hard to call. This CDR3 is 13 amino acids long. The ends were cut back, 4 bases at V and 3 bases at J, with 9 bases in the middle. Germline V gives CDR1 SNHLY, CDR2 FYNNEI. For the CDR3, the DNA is TGTGCCAGCAGTGTGTCAGAGTACACTGAAGCTTTCTTT. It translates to CASSVSEYTEAFF.

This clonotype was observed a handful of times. CDR3 in DNA: TGTGCCAGCAGTCGCCGTCGGGAGACCCAGTACTTC. Translated, it gives CASSRRRETQYF. The chain carries TRBV6-2 or TRBV6-3 and TRBJ2-5; D call uncertain. The CDR3 is 12 amino acids. The ends were cut back, 5 bases at V and 5 bases at J, with 9 bases in the middle. CDR1 is MNHEY, CDR2 SVGEGT, per germline.

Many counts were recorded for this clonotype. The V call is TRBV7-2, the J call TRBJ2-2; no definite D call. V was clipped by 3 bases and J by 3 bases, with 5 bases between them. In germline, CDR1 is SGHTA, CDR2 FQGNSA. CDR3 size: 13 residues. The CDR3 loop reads CASSFSYTGELFF. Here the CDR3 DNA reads TGTGCCAGCAGCTTTTCCTACACCGGGGAGCTGTTTTTT.

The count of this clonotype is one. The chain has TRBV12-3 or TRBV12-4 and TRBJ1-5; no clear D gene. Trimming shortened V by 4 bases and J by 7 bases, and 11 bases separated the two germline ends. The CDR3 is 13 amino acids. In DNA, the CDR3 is TGTGCCAGCAGTTCCTCCCAGGAACAGCCCCAGCATTTT. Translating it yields CASSSSQEQPQHF.

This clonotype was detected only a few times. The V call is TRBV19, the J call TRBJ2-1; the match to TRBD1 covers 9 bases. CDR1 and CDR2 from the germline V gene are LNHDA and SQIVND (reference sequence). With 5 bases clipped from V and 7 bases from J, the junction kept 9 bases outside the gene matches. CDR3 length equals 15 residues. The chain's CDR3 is CASSDPGQGVNEQFF. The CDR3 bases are TGTGCCAGTAGTGATCCGGGACAGGGAGTAAATGAGCAGTTCTTC.

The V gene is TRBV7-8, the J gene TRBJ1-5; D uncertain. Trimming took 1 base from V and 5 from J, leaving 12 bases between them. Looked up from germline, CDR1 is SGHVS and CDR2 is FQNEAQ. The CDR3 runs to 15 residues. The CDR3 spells CASSLGVGTDQPQHF. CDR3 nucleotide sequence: TGTGCCAGCAGCTTAGGTGTGGGCACCGATCAGCCCCAGCATTTT.

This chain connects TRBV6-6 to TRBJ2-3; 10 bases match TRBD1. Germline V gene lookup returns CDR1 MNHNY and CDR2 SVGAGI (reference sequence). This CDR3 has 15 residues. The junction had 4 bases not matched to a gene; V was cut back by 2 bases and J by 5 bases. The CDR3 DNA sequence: TGTGCCAGCAGTTACCCGACAGGGGGCCTAGATACGCAGTATTTT. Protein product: CASSYPTGGLDTQYF.

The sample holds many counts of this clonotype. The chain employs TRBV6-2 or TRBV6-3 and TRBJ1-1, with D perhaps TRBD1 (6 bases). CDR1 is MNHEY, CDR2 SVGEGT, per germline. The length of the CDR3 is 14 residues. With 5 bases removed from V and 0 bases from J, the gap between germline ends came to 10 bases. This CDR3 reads CASSQAGVNTEAFF. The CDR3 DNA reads TGTGCCAGCAGTCAAGCAGGGGTGAACACTGAAGCTTTCTTT.

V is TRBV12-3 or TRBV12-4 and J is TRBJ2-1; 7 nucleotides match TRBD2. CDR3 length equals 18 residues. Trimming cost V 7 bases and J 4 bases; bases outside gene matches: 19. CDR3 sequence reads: CASNSPAGGGTLYNEQFF. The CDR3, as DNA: TGTGCCAGCAACAGTCCCGCTGGGGGGGGAACACTATACAATGAGCAGTTCTTC.

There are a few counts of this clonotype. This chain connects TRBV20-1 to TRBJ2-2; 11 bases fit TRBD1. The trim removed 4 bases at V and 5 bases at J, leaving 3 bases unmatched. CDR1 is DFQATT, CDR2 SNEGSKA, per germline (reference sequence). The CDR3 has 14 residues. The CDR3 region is CSAKGQGGTGELFF. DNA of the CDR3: TGCAGTGCTAAGGGACAGGGGGGGACCGGGGAGCTGTTTTTT.

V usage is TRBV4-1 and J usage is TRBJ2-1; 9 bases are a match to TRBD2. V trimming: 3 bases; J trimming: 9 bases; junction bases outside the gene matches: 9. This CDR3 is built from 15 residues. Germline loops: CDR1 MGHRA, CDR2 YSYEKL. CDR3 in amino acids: CASSHISREGPEQFF. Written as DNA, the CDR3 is TGCGCCAGCAGCCATATCTCGCGGGAGGGCCCTGAGCAGTTCTTC.

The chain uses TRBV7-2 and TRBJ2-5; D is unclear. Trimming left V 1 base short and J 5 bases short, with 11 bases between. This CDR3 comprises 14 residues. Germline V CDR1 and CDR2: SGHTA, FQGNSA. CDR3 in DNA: TGTGCCAGCAGCTTAGAAAGGGTGCGGGAGACCCAGTACTTC. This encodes CASSLERVRETQYF. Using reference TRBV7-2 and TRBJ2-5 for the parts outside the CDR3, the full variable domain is GAGVSQSPSNKVTEKGKDVELRCDPISGHTALYWYRQSLGQGLEFLIYFQGNSAPDKSGLPSDRFSAERTGGSVSTLTIQRTQQEDSAVYLCASSLERVRETQYFGPGTRLLVL.